These T cell receptor beta chains were read from a single sample in a study of response to subunit inactivated influenza vaccine. TCRdb passed the RT-PCR reads through MiXCR, listing each CDR3 protein once. This sample has about 570,000 distinct CDR3 sequences, with around 10% found just once. The same specimen was also included in a second study, on T cells expressing NK-cell markers.

This material consisted of PBMCs from blood, taken on the day of vaccination. Every receptor here comes from a man aged 45-65 years who received an inactivated influenza vaccine. The CDR3 runs from the conserved cysteine through the conserved F or W. D genes are given only for firm matches. Clone size is not always given. Where it is, it says once, few, many or a class for expanded clones.

NA,NA,TRBJ2-7,TRBV7-2,CASSLETVSYEQYF,TGTGCCAGCAGCTTAGAGACAGTATCCTACGAGCAGTACTTC
NA,NA,TRBJ2-7,TRBV3-1,CASSPSGQPYEQYF,TGTGCCAGCAGCCCGTCAGGGCAGCCCTACGAGCAGTACTTC
NA,NA,TRBJ2-2,TRBV4-2,CASSQERRVGGELFF,TGTGCCAGCAGCCAAGAACGCAGGGTAGGCGGGGAGCTGTTTTTT
TRBD1,NA,TRBJ2-5,TRBV6-5,CASSYRPGQGGQTQYF,TGTGCCAGCAGTTATCGCCCGGGACAGGGAGGCCAGACCCAGTACTTC
NA,many,TRBJ2-1,TRBV20-1,CSAGGASGIYNEQFF,TGCAGTGCTGGGGGGGCTAGCGGAATCTACAATGAGCAGTTCTTC
NA,NA,TRBJ1-4,TRBV7-2,CASSLQGSHNEKLFF,TGTGCCAGCAGCTTACAGGGGTCCCATAATGAAAAACTGTTTTTT
TRBD1,few,TRBJ2-3,TRBV28,CASSLLRGPSDTQYF,TGTGCCAGCAGTTTACTAAGGGGGCCCTCTGATACGCAGTATTTT
NA,few,TRBJ2-3,TRBV6-2/TRBV6-3,CASSYRGFPTDTQYF,TGTGCCAGCAGTTACAGGGGTTTCCCCACAGATACGCAGTATTTT
TRBD1,few,TRBJ2-3,TRBV5-6,CASSFLGQADTQYF,TGTGCCAGCAGCTTCCTAGGACAGGCAGATACGCAGTATTTT
NA,many,TRBJ2-7,TRBV12-3/TRBV12-4,CASSPYLPPSYEQYF,TGTGCCAGCAGTCCCTACCTCCCCCCCTCCTACGAGCAGTACTTC
NA,NA,TRBJ2-3,TRBV12-3/TRBV12-4,CASSLAGTLLTDTQYF,TGTGCCAGCAGTTTAGCCGGGACTCTTCTCACAGATACGCAGTATTTT
NA,NA,TRBJ2-5,TRBV15,CATSRNTGGMGETQYF,TGTGCCACCAGCAGAAATACTGGGGGCATGGGAGAGACCCAGTACTTC
TRBD2,few,TRBJ2-2,TRBV20-1,CSATPGGRAGELFF,TGCAGTGCTACACCGGGAGGACGGGCCGGGGAGCTGTTTTTT
NA,NA,TRBJ2-7,TRBV30,CAWSRQAGSEQYF,TGTGCCTGGAGTCGACAGGCTGGGTCCGAGCAGTACTTC
NA,NA,TRBJ2-3,TRBV5-4,CASSLDGHFTDTQYF,TGTGCCAGCAGCTTGGATGGGCACTTCACAGATACGCAGTATTTT
NA,few,TRBJ2-6,TRBV6-1,CASSDLQGSSGANVLTF,TGTGCCAGCAGTGACCTACAGGGTTCCTCTGGGGCCAACGTCCTGACTTTC
NA,NA,TRBJ2-2,TRBV5-5,CASSVHSNTGELFF,TGTGCCAGCAGCGTACACTCGAACACCGGGGAGCTGTTTTTT
TRBD1,NA,TRBJ2-7,TRBV28,CASSWGDRVTYEQYF,TGTGCCAGCAGTTGGGGGGACAGGGTAACCTACGAGCAGTACTTC
NA,NA,TRBJ2-3,TRBV5-1,CASSSGPGGGTQYF,TGCGCCAGCAGCTCCGGGCCCGGAGGGGGTACGCAGTATTTT
NA,NA,TRBJ1-5,TRBV27,CASSNERNQPQHF,TGTGCCAGCAGTAACGAACGGAATCAGCCCCAGCATTTT
NA,few,TRBJ2-3,TRBV4-2,CASSQDRDPTDTQYF,TGTGCCAGCAGCCAAGACCGGGACCCTACAGATACGCAGTATTTT
NA,few,TRBJ2-7,TRBV6-2/TRBV6-3,CASSTLLWEQYF,TGTGCCAGCAGCACTCTACTGTGGGAGCAGTACTTC
TRBD1,few,TRBJ1-3,TRBV29-1,CSVTGGSGNTIYF,TGCAGCGTTACAGGGGGTTCTGGAAACACCATATATTTT
NA,few,TRBJ2-7,TRBV10-3,CAISGHDDGAAYEQYF,TGTGCCATCAGTGGTCACGACGACGGGGCAGCCTACGAGCAGTACTTC
TRBD1,few,TRBJ1-2,TRBV13,CASSPISGGDREDYGYTF,TGTGCCAGCAGCCCTATTTCTGGTGGTGACAGGGAAGACTATGGCTACACCTTC
TRBD2,NA,TRBJ2-3,TRBV5-1,CASSLVAGVTDTQYF,TGCGCCAGCAGCTTGGTAGCGGGGGTCACAGATACGCAGTATTTT
NA,many,TRBJ1-2,TRBV6-1,CASSEEDRYGYTF,TGTGCCAGCAGTGAAGAGGATCGCTATGGCTACACCTTC
NA,NA,TRBJ2-5,TRBV29-1,CSVGAGTHYF,NA
TRBD1,few,TRBJ2-7,TRBV20-1,CSARQGVLGEQYF,TGCAGTGCTAGACAGGGGGTATTGGGGGAGCAGTACTTC
NA,many,TRBJ1-1,TRBV3-1,CASSQFGGTEAFF,TGTGCCAGCAGCCAGTTCGGGGGTACTGAAGCTTTCTTT
NA,few,TRBJ2-5,TRBV12-3/TRBV12-4,CASRTGGGRETQYF,TGTGCCAGCAGAACAGGGGGAGGGCGAGAGACCCAGTACTTC
NA,few,TRBJ1-4,TRBV20-1,CSARDGNHNEKLFF,TGCAGTGCTAGAGATGGAAACCACAATGAAAAACTGTTTTTT
NA,few,TRBJ1-1,TRBV5-1,CASSLDAAANTEAFF,TGCGCCAGCAGCTTGGATGCGGCCGCCAACACTGAAGCTTTCTTT
TRBD2,NA,TRBJ2-5,TRBV7-3,CASSSMGGVAETQYF,TGTGCCAGCAGCTCCATGGGAGGGGTTGCGGAGACCCAGTACTTC
NA,NA,TRBJ1-1,TRBV4-3,CASSHNPGTGTMNTEAFF,TGCGCCAGCAGCCACAACCCCGGGACGGGGACTATGAACACTGAAGCTTTCTTT
NA,many,TRBJ2-5,TRBV7-2,CASRHTEGVETQYF,TGTGCCAGCAGGCACACGGAGGGGGTAGAGACCCAGTACTTC
TRBD2,NA,TRBJ2-3,TRBV5-5,CASSLAHWDGGEDTQYF,TGTGCCAGCAGCTTGGCCCACTGGGACGGGGGGGAAGATACGCAGTATTTT
TRBD2,NA,TRBJ2-6,TRBV4-2,CASSGLGGGPVSGANVLTF,TGTGCCAGCAGCGGGCTAGGCGGGGGGCCGGTATCTGGGGCCAACGTCCTGACTTTC
NA,few,TRBJ2-7,TRBV5-1,CASSYGGGPLSSYEQYF,TGCGCCAGCAGCTATGGGGGGGGCCCCCTCTCATCCTACGAGCAGTACTTC